Below are 27 T cell receptor beta chains sequenced from a single sample in a study of T cell changes during pregnancy in multiple sclerosis. Only in-frame clones appear in the TCRdb table, and some are missing; sequencing was by immunoSEQ multiplex PCR. The sample lists about 72,000 clones, 91% occurring once. The specimen comprised peripheral blood, sampled in the second trimester of pregnancy. These receptors all come from a female donor with multiple sclerosis, enrolled in a pregnancy study.

This clone has more than one count but fewer than ten. The V and J genes are TRBV6-1 and TRBJ1-1; D remains ambiguous. Trimming took 9 bases from V and 7 from J, leaving 9 bases between them. Germline-derived CDR1 and CDR2 are MNHNS and SASEGT. The CDR3 is 10 residues long. CDR3 coding DNA: TGTGCCAGTACACAGATTGAAGCTTTCTTT. Amino acids: CASTQIEAFF.

The V and J genes are TRBV10-3 and TRBJ1-1, with D possibly TRBD1 on 6 matching bases. Germline V CDR1 and CDR2: ENHRY, SYGVKD. With 11 bases removed from V and 0 bases from J, the gap between germline ends came to 13 bases. This CDR3 region has 13 residues. CDR3 DNA: TGTGCCGCCCGACAGGTGATGAACACTGAAGCTTTCTTT. It specifies CAARQVMNTEAFF.

This clone appeared a single time. The chain employs TRBV19 and TRBJ2-7; D might be TRBD1 (5 bases). The CDR3 is 13 residues long. Germline lookup yields CDR1 LNHDA and CDR2 SQIVND (reference sequence). V was shortened by 9 bases and J by 7 bases, with 19 bases between the two germline ends. The CDR3 loop is CASSKGSGQEQYF. For the CDR3, the DNA is TGTGCCAGCTCTAAGGGCTCCGGACAAGAGCAGTACTTC. Using reference TRBV19 and TRBJ2-7 for the parts outside the CDR3, the full variable domain is DGGITQSPKYLFRKEGQNVTLSCEQNLNHDAMYWYRQDPGQGLRLIYYSQIVNDFQKGDIAEGYSVSREKKESFPLTVTSAQKNPTAFYLCASSKGSGQEQYFGPGTRLTVT.

This chain joins TRBV7-2 and TRBJ1-3; D may be TRBD1 (6 bases). V dropped 3 bases and J dropped 3 bases, with 9 bases sitting between them. Per germline, CDR1 SGHTA and CDR2 FQGNSA. This CDR3 contains 14 residues. The CDR3 bases are TGTGCCAGCAGCTTTACAGGGTTTGGAAACACCATATATTTT. This translates into CASSFTGFGNTIYF. The full variable domain, rest sourced from reference TRBV7-2 and TRBJ1-3, is GAGVSQSPSNKVTEKGKDVELRCDPISGHTALYWYRQSLGQGLEFLIYFQGNSAPDKSGLPSDRFSAERTGGSVSTLTIQRTQQEDSAVYLCASSFTGFGNTIYFGEGSWLTVV.

This clone was seen a handful of times. This chain connects TRBV29-1 to TRBJ1-1; D gene uncertain. Trimming cost V 4 bases and J 4 bases, with 16 bases left between them. The CDR3 is made up of 14 amino acids. The germline V gene has CDR1 SQVTM and CDR2 ANQGSEA. This CDR3 is CSVAHDTAGTEAFF. The DNA for the CDR3 is TGCAGCGTTGCTCATGACACTGCGGGCACTGAAGCTTTCTTT.

The CDR3 region is CASGVAGAQETQYF. The DNA of the CDR3 is TGCGCCAGCGGGGTAGCGGGGGCTCAAGAGACCCAGTACTTC. The rearrangement joins TRBV5-1 to TRBJ2-5; the match to TRBD2 covers 9 bases. The CDR3 is made up of 14 amino acids. J lost 2 bases, V lost 7 bases, and 6 bases had no gene match. CDR1 is SGHRS, CDR2 YFSETQ, per germline.

This chain connects TRBV6-5 to TRBJ2-1; the match to TRBD2 covers 8 bases. The junction had 6 bases not matched to a gene; V was cut back by 6 bases and J by 5 bases. The CDR3 spans 14 residues. CDR1 and CDR2 from the germline V gene are MNHEY and SVGAGI. The CDR3 DNA reads TGTGCCAGCAGACCCCGGGGGGGGAACAATGAGCAGTTCTTC. Translating it yields CASRPRGGNNEQFF.

The J gene is TRBJ1-2, the V gene TRBV6-1, with D uncertain. Germline V CDR1 and CDR2: MNHNS, SASEGT. The CDR3 is 15 amino acids. V dropped 0 bases and J dropped 1 base, with 9 bases sitting between them. The CDR3 region has the DNA TGTGCCAGCAGTGAAGCGCTTCACTTTAACTATGGCTACACCTTC. Amino acids: CASSEALHFNYGYTF.

The V call is TRBV2, the J call TRBJ1-1, with a possible D match to TRBD1 (5 bases). Germline CDR1 SNHLY, CDR2 FYNNEI. This CDR3 is built from 13 residues. V was clipped by 3 bases and J by 1 base, with 6 bases between them. CDR3 amino acids: CASSDDRNTEAFF. The CDR3 coding sequence is TGTGCCAGCAGTGATGACAGGAACACTGAAGCTTTCTTT. Full variable domain (rest looked up from reference TRBV2 and TRBJ1-1): EPEVTQTPSHQVTQMGQEVILRCVPISNHLYFYWYRQILGQKVEFLVSFYNNEISEKSEIFDDQFSVERPDGSNFTLKIRSTKLEDSAMYFCASSDDRNTEAFFGQGTRLTVV.

The J gene is TRBJ2-3, the V gene TRBV7-6; 13 bases map to TRBD2. The V gene end was trimmed by 4 bases and the J gene end by 1 base; junction bases not matched to a gene: 11. The germline V gene encodes CDR1 SGHVS and CDR2 FNYEAQ. This CDR3 spans 19 amino acids. The CDR3 DNA sequence: TGTGCCAGCAGCTGGGGAACTAGCGGGGGGGCCCGGGGCACAGATACGCAGTATTTT. Translated, it gives CASSWGTSGGARGTDTQYF.

This chain uses TRBV27 with TRBJ1-1; no clear D. Deletions cut 2 bases from V and 4 bases from J, with 14 bases between. This CDR3 has 15 residues. The germline gives CDR1 MNHEY, CDR2 SMNVEV (reference sequence). Here the CDR3 reads CASSLEATRGTEAFF. The DNA of the CDR3 is TGTGCCAGCAGTTTAGAGGCCACCCGAGGCACTGAAGCTTTCTTT.

The CDR3, as DNA: TGTGCCAGCAGCTTAGCAGCGGGGCCCGAGCAGTACTTC. Translation gives CASSLAAGPEQYF. The V gene is TRBV7-2, the J gene TRBJ2-7, with 7 positions matching TRBD2. J lost 6 bases, V lost 0 bases, and 2 bases had no gene match. Germline assignment: CDR1 SGHTA and CDR2 FQGNSA. This CDR3 has 13 amino acids.

This CDR3 reads CASRGTSRETQYF. The CDR3 DNA reads TGTGCCAGCAGAGGGACTAGCCGGGAGACCCAGTACTTC. The V and J genes are TRBV28 and TRBJ2-5; 9 bases are a match to TRBD2. Germline assignment: CDR1 MDHEN and CDR2 SYDVKM. With 6 bases clipped from V and 5 bases from J, the junction kept 4 bases outside the gene matches. The CDR3 runs to 13 residues.

The CDR3 spells CASSPRVPAEGYGYTF. CDR3 DNA sequence: TGTGCCAGCTCACCACGGGTGCCAGCGGAGGGCTATGGCTACACCTTC. This chain uses TRBV18 with TRBJ1-2; D gene unclear. The ends were cut back, 1 base at V and 4 bases at J, with 16 bases in the middle. The CDR3 sequence is 16 residues long. Germline V gives CDR1 KGHSH, CDR2 LQKENI.

The V gene is TRBV7-9, the J gene TRBJ1-2; the D is unclear. CDR1 and CDR2 (germline): SEHNR, FQNEAQ (reference sequence). The CDR3 extends over 12 amino acids. V lost 0 bases, J lost 8 bases, and 7 bases lay in between. DNA for the CDR3: TGTGCCAGCAGCTTAGCGTACGGGGGCTACACCTTC. Encoded protein: CASSLAYGGYTF.

The chain has TRBV11-2 and TRBJ1-4; 8 nucleotides match TRBD1. This CDR3 contains 18 residues. In germline, CDR1 is SGHAT, CDR2 FQNNGV. Trimming removed 5 bases from V and 4 bases from J; junction bases left unmatched: 15. The CDR3: CASSPLPGTGADNEKLFF. CDR3 bases: TGTGCCAGCAGCCCTCTTCCGGGGACAGGTGCCGATAATGAAAAACTGTTTTTT.

The chain is built from TRBV30 and TRBJ1-1, with 7 bases matching TRBD1. This CDR3 is built from 14 residues. V was clipped by 8 bases and J by 2 bases; unmatched bases: 11. The germline gives CDR1 GTSNPN, CDR2 SVGIG (reference sequence). The CDR3 region has the DNA TGTGCCCGGACTACCGGGACAGCAAACACTGAAGCTTTCTTT. This sequence encodes CARTTGTANTEAFF.

This clone appeared once. The CDR3 DNA is TGTGCCAGCAGCGCGGGACAGGCTGCTGGAAACACCATATATTTT. Its translation is CASSAGQAAGNTIYF. V gene TRBV5-5 combines with J gene TRBJ1-3; 8 bases line up with TRBD1. The CDR3 has 15 residues. Trimming at V came to 4 bases and at J to 2 bases, leaving 5 bases not matched to a gene. Germline V lookup: CDR1 SGHKS, CDR2 YYEKEE (reference sequence).

This clone was picked up a small number of times. The genes are TRBV7-9 and TRBJ2-7; D call uncertain. The CDR3 totals 11 residues. Germline V gene data show CDR1 as SEHNR and CDR2 as FQNEAQ (reference sequence). The germline V and J ends were trimmed by 4 bases and 8 bases, with 9 bases remaining between them. CDR3 coding DNA: TGTGCCAGCAGCTCTATAGAGCAGCAGTACTTC. Translated, it gives CASSSIEQQYF.

The rearrangement joins TRBV4-3 to TRBJ1-2; D is possibly TRBD1 (5 bases). The CDR3 loop spans 13 amino acids. Germline CDR1 reads LGHNA; CDR2 reads YSLEER. V was shortened by 3 bases and J by 4 bases, with 9 bases between the two germline ends. CDR3 protein: CASSQSGGYGYTF. The CDR3 DNA reads as TGCGCCAGCAGCCAGTCCGGGGGCTATGGCTACACCTTC.

The gene calls are TRBV4-2 and TRBJ1-2, with D maybe TRBD1 (5 bases). The CDR3 runs to 17 residues. Germline values: CDR1 LGHNA, CDR2 YNFKEQ. V shed 6 bases and J shed 7 bases, with 27 bases lying between them. CDR3 region: CASSPKIVPLEGSGYTF. In DNA, the CDR3 is TGTGCCAGCAGTCCAAAAATAGTCCCCCTGGAGGGGTCTGGCTACACCTTC.

The genes are TRBV5-1 and TRBJ2-7; the match to TRBD1 covers 7 bases. The germline CDR1 and CDR2 sequences are SGHRS and YFSETQ. The CDR3 extends over 14 amino acids. The V and J ends lost 0 bases and 5 bases, in that order; junction bases with no gene match: 5. The CDR3 sequence: CASSLEGAGNEQYF. The CDR3 region has the DNA TGCGCCAGCAGCTTGGAGGGGGCAGGCAACGAGCAGTACTTC. The whole variable domain, remainder taken from reference TRBV5-1 and TRBJ2-7, is KAGVTQTPRYLIKTRGQQVTLSCSPISGHRSVSWYQQTPGQGLQFLFEYFSETQRNKGNFPGRFSGRQFSNSRSEMNVSTLELGDSALYLCASSLEGAGNEQYFGPGTRLTVT.

The chain is built from TRBV6-5 and TRBJ1-1; D call uncertain. From germline, CDR1 is MNHEY and CDR2 SVGAGI. This CDR3 has 13 amino acids. Between the trimmed V and J ends, which lost 7 bases and 0 bases, there was a span of 9 bases. For the CDR3, the DNA is TGTGCCAGCACTACCACCCTGAACACTGAAGCTTTCTTT. Protein sequence: CASTTTLNTEAFF.

The chain links TRBV5-6 to TRBJ1-5; 7 bases map to TRBD1. With V trimmed by 3 bases and J by 2 bases, 2 bases remained unmatched. The germline V gene encodes CDR1 SGHDT and CDR2 YYEEEE. This CDR3 spans 14 amino acids. The DNA of the CDR3 is TGTGCCAGCAGCTGGAGGGGGCGCAATCAGCCCCAGCATTTT. Translation gives CASSWRGRNQPQHF. Based on the CDR3 plus reference TRBV5-6 and TRBJ1-5, the full variable domain is DAGVTQSPTHLIKTRGQQVTLRCSPKSGHDTVSWYQQALGQGPQFIFQYYEEEERQRGNFPDRFSGHQFPNYSSELNVNALLLGDSALYLCASSWRGRNQPQHFGDGTRLSIL.

V is TRBV6-5 and J is TRBJ1-2, with 11 bases lining up with TRBD1. The germline V gene encodes CDR1 MNHEY and CDR2 SVGAGI. J gave up 4 bases and V 4 bases, and 5 bases lay outside the gene matches. The CDR3 loop spans 15 amino acids. The CDR3: CASSSPGQGVYGYTF. CDR3 nucleotide sequence: TGTGCCAGCAGTTCCCCGGGACAGGGGGTCTATGGCTACACCTTC.

V is TRBV7-6 and J is TRBJ2-7; 10 bases match TRBD2. The CDR3 runs 15 residues. Germline loops: CDR1 SGHVS, CDR2 FNYEAQ. After removal of 4 bases from V and 0 bases from J, the junction contained 3 bases not matched to a gene. CDR3 sequence reads: CASSSSGGDSYEQYF. CDR3 sequence (DNA): TGTGCCAGCAGCTCAAGCGGGGGGGACTCCTACGAGCAGTACTTC.

The chain carries TRBV7-2 and TRBJ2-5, with TRBD2 as a possible D gene (5 bases). Germline lookup yields CDR1 SGHTA and CDR2 FQGNSA. V lost 0 bases to trimming and J lost 2 bases, with 7 bases between them. This CDR3 comprises 14 residues. The CDR3 is CASSLAQRQETQYF. For the CDR3, the DNA is TGTGCCAGCAGCTTAGCGCAGCGGCAAGAGACCCAGTACTTC.